Sequencing of this T cell receptor (beta chain) was carried out in a study of T cell changes during pregnancy in multiple sclerosis. The repertoire was sequenced with immunoSEQ multiplex PCR; TCRdb's copy has only in-frame clones and lacks some. This table has about 77,000 clones, about 92% appearing once. This CDR3 is built from 13 residues. Germline CDR1 and CDR2: MGHRA and YSYEKL. Trimming pared 1 base from V and 5 bases from J, leaving 6 bases between. J is TRBJ2-1 and V is TRBV4-1, with a weak D call TRBD2 (5 bases). The sequencing here drew on peripheral blood, taken after pregnancy. The TCR comes from a female donor in good health, enrolled as a control in a pregnancy study. CDR3 protein: CASSQVGDNEQFF. CDR3 DNA sequence: TGCGCCAGCAGCCAAGTCGGGGACAATGAGCAGTTCTTC.